This T cell receptor (beta chain) was obtained from a study of blood T cell repertoires in COVID-19. Across the whole study: Material from acute and convalescent COVID-19 was sourced from the United States, Italy and Spain.

V lost 6 bases and J 5 bases, leaving 13 bases between the germline ends. This CDR3 comprises 13 residues. Germline V gives CDR1 SGHTA, CDR2 FQGNSA. Assay used: immunoSEQ multiplex PCR; TCRdb lists only in-frame clones, some missing. The data contain 130,000 to 150,000 clones, approximately 85% of them singletons. The material sequenced was peripheral blood. The V call is TRBV7-2, the J call TRBJ1-1; the D gene is possibly TRBD1 (6 bases). The clonotype was recovered from a man in his 70s with acute or convalescent COVID-19. The DNA for the CDR3 is TGTGCCAGCAGTCGGACAGTTGGGACTGAAGCTTTCTTT. Its protein is CASSRTVGTEAFF.